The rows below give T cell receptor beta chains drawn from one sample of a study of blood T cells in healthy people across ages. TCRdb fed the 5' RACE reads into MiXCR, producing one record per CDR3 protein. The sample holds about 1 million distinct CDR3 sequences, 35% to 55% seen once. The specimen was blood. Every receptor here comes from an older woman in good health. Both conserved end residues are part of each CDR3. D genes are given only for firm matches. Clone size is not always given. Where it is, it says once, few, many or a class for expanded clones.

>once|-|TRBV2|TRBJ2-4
TGTGCCGGCGGCCAGTCCAGCATTCAGTACTTC
CAGGQSSIQYF
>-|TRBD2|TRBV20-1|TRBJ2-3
TGCAGTGCTGGACCACTAGCGGGCACAGATACGCAGTATTTT
CSAGPLAGTDTQYF
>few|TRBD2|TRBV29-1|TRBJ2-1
TGCAGCACTAGACTAGCGGGATTGAGTAGTGAGCAGTTCTTC
CSTRLAGLSSEQFF
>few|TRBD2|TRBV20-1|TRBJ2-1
TGCAGTGCTGCATCCCTCGGGACTAGCGGCCTTGAGCAGTTCTTC
CSAASLGTSGLEQFF
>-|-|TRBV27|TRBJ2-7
TGTGCCAGCACCGGAGGGAGCTCCTACGAGCAGTACTTC
CASTGGSSYEQYF
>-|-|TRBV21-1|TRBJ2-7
TGTGCCAGCAGCAAAGGACAGGGGTGGATTTACGAGCAGTACTTC
CASSKGQGWIYEQYF
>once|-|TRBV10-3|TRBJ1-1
TGTGCCATCAATAGAGCAGGATGGGACACTGAAGCTTTCTTT
CAINRAGWDTEAFF
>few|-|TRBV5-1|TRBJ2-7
TGCGCCAGCAGCAAAGGGGGCTCCTACGAGCAGTACTTC
CASSKGGSYEQYF
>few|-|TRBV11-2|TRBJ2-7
TGTGCCAGCAGCTTAGAAGCTCCCTACGAGCAGTACTTC
CASSLEAPYEQYF
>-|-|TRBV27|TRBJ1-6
TGTGCCAGCAGCATATCGGGACTGATGTCACCCCTCCACTTT
CASSISGLMSPLHF
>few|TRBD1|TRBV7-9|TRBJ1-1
TGTGCCAGCAGCCCAGACAGGGCCCTGAACACTGAAGCTTTCTTT
CASSPDRALNTEAFF
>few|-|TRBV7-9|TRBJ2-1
TGTGCCAGCAGGCCTGACAATTTGGGTGAGCAGTTCTTC
CASRPDNLGEQFF
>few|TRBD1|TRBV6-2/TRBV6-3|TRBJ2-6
TGTGCCAGCAGTTACCCCGGGACAGGGGTACCTGGGGCCAACGTCCTGACTTTC
CASSYPGTGVPGANVLTF
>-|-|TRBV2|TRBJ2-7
TGTGCCAGCACCGAGGGGCAGGTCAGGGCCGAGCAGTACTTC
CASTEGQVRAEQYF
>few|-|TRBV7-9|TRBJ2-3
TGTGCCAGCAGACTTGAGCAGGCAGATACGCAGTATTTT
CASRLEQADTQYF
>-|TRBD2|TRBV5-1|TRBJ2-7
TGCGCCAGCAGCTTGCTAGCGGGAGATCTTTCCTACGAGCAGTACTTC
CASSLLAGDLSYEQYF
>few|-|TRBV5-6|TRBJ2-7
TGTGCCAGCAGCTGGGGAACCTACGAGCAGTACTTC
CASSWGTYEQYF
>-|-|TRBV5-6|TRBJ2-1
TGTGCCAGCACCGTCGGGGGAGGCCACAATGAGCAGTTCTTC
CASTVGGGHNEQFF
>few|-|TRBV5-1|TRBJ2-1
TGCGCCAGCAGCTTGGAGCTCCCGCTCAATGAGCAGTTCTTC
CASSLELPLNEQFF
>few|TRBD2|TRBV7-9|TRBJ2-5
TGTGCCAGCAGCCTAAATAGCGGGAGTGGAGAGACCCAGTACTTC
CASSLNSGSGETQYF
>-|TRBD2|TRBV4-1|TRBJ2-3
TGCGCCAGCAGCCAAGATTTCGGGACTAGCGGGGCAGATACGCAGTATTTT
CASSQDFGTSGADTQYF
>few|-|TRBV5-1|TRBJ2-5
TGCGCCAGCAGCTTGTCGGGGATCCAAGAGACCCAGTACTTC
CASSLSGIQETQYF
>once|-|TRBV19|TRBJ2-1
TGTGCCAGTGGCGAGTGGAGAAACTCCTACAATGAGCAGTTCTTC
CASGEWRNSYNEQFF
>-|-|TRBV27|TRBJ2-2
TGTGCCAGCAGTTTATGGGGGCAGGGTACCGGGGAGCTGTTTTTT
CASSLWGQGTGELFF
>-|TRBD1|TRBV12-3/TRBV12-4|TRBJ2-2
TGTGCCAGCAGTCCCGGACAGGGGGCGAGCACCGGGGAGCTGTTTTTT
CASSPGQGASTGELFF
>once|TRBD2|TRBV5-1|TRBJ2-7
TGCGCCAGCAGCGGAGCCAGCGGGAGTACGGACGAGCAGTACTTC
CASSGASGSTDEQYF
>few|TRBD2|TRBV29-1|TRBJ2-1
TGCAGCGTTGAAGATCTGAAGCGGGGTTGGCGCAATGAGCAGTTCTTC
CSVEDLKRGWRNEQFF
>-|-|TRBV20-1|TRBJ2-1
TGCAGTGCTAGTTATGGGGATTCCTACAATGAGCAGTTCTTC
CSASYGDSYNEQFF
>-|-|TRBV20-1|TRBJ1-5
TGCAGTGCTAGAGATCGTTGGGGGCCGGGTCAGCCCCAGCATTTT
CSARDRWGPGQPQHF
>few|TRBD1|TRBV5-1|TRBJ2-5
TGCGCCAGCAAGGGGTTGGGGACAGAGAACCAAGAGACCCAGTACTTC
CASKGLGTENQETQYF
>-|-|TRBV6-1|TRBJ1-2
TGTGCCAGCAGGGGGACTGTTAACTATGGCTACACCTTC
CASRGTVNYGYTF
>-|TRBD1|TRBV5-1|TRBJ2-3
TGCGCCAGCAGTTCCGGGACAGGGGTGGCAGATACGCAGTATTTT
CASSSGTGVADTQYF
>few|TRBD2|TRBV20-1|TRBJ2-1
TGCAGTGCTCCGCTGGTAGCGGGGCCGGGTGAGCAGTTCTTC
CSAPLVAGPGEQFF
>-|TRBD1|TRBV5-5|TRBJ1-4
TGTGCCAGCAGCCGCCCGGACAGGGGGTCAGTTGAAAAACTGTTTTTT
CASSRPDRGSVEKLFF
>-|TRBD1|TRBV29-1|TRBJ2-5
TGCAGCGTTAGGGGGCAGCGCCTTCTCTTAGAGACCCAGTACTTC
CSVRGQRLLLETQYF
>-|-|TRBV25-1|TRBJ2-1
TGTGCCAGCAGTGAGGGTCGACAGACCTACAATGAGCAGTTCTTC
CASSEGRQTYNEQFF
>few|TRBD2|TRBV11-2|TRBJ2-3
TGTGCCAGCAGCTGGGGAGACGGGGCTAGCGGCCGCCCCACAGATACGCAGTATTTT
CASSWGDGASGRPTDTQYF
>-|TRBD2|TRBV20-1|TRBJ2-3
TGCAGTGCTCCTCCGGGACTAGCAGGTTTCGGCACGCAGTATTTT
CSAPPGLAGFGTQYF
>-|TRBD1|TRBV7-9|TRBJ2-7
TGTGCCAGCAGCGGAACCGGGACAGGGAGCTCCTACGAGCAGTACTTC
CASSGTGTGSSYEQYF
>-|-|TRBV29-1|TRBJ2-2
TGCAGCGCCGAGCGTGGTCAGGGAGTGGCCGGGGAGCTGTTTTTT
CSAERGQGVAGELFF
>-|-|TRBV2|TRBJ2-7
TGTGCCAGCAGTGAAGTTCGAGCGGGCATCTACGAGCAGTACTTC
CASSEVRAGIYEQYF
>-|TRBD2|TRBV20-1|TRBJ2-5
TGCAGTGCTAGACCCCGATTCGGACTAGCGGGACAGTGGAGAGAGACCCAGTACTTC
CSARPRFGLAGQWRETQYF
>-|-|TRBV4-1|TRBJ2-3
TGCGCCAGCAGCCAAGGTTCCTCGGCAGCTAGGGATACGCAGTATTTT
CASSQGSSAARDTQYF
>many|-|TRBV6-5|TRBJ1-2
TGTGCCAGCAAGAAGGACACCTATGGCTACACCTTC
CASKKDTYGYTF
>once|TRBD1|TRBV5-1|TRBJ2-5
TGCGCCAGCAGCCCCGGGACAGGGGGGTATGAGGAGACCCAGTACTTC
CASSPGTGGYEETQYF
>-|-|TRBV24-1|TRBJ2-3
TGTGCCACCAGTGTAGAGGGGGGAGGCACAGATACGCAGTATTTT
CATSVEGGGTDTQYF
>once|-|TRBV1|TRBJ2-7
TGCACCAGCAGCCAAGGAGCGGTAAACTCCTACGAGCAGTACTTC
CTSSQGAVNSYEQYF
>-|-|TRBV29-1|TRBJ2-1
TGCAGCGTTGAAAGAACGGGGCAGGGGAGCACCTACAATGAGCAGTTCTTC
CSVERTGQGSTYNEQFF
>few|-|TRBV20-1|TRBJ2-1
TGCAGTGCTAGCGGGTCGTTTAACAATGAGCAGTTCTTC
CSASGSFNNEQFF
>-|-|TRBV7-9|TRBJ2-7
TGTGCCAGAAAAACCGGACTGCTCTACGAGCAGTACTTC
CARKTGLLYEQYF
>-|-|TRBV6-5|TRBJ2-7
TGTGCCAGCAGCCCGGGACGGTTGACCTACGAGCAGTACTTC
CASSPGRLTYEQYF
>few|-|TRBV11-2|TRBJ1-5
TGTGCCAGCAGCCGCGCCTACAATCAGCCCCAGCATTTT
CASSRAYNQPQHF
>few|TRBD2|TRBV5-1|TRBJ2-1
TGCGCCAGCAACCTTGCGGGAGGGTACAATGAGCAGTTCTTC
CASNLAGGYNEQFF
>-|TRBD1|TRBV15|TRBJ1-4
TGTGCCACCAGCAGAGATCACGGGACAGGGGATGAAAAACTGTTTTTT
CATSRDHGTGDEKLFF
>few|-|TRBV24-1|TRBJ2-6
TGTGCCACCAGTCAGACGATCTCTGGGGCCAACGTCCTGACTTTC
CATSQTISGANVLTF